This T cell receptor beta chain was identified during a study of blood T cell repertoires in COVID-19. Turning to the study itself: Both acute and convalescent COVID-19 samples were obtained from the United States, Italy and Spain.

Some clones are missing from TCRdb's copy, which holds only in-frame ones; the method was immunoSEQ multiplex PCR. The sample gives some 500,000 clones, roughly 88% of which show up once; approximately 1.8% is in the top ten. This CDR3 region has 13 residues. CDR1 is SGHDT and CDR2 is YYEEEE in the germline V gene. V lost 0 bases to trimming and J lost 3 bases, with 3 bases between them. The sample holds one count of this clone. The chain links TRBV5-6 to TRBJ1-4, with D hard to call. Sequenced material: PBMCs or T cells enriched from blood (not recorded which). The sequence derives from a woman aged 40 to 50 who had recovered from COVID-19. The CDR3 protein is CASSLGANEKLFF. Here the CDR3 DNA reads TGTGCCAGCAGCTTGGGAGCTAATGAAAAACTGTTTTTT.